This T cell receptor (beta chain) was observed in a study of PD-L1 blockade in urothelial cancer. As for the study in general: About 90% of the roughly 29 patients were males with bladder-origin urothelial cancer. Study-wide findings and caveats: TCR clonality was measured in pretreatment peripheral blood. Clonality below the median predicted better survival.

CDR3 size: 15 residues. With 4 bases clipped from V and 8 bases from J, the junction kept 11 bases outside the gene matches. Germline loops: CDR1 SGDLS, CDR2 YYNGEE. In regard to this clone: Its antigen is not known.

Each PCR had synthetic TCR analog templates added to it as a spike-in. The protocol was immunoSEQ multiplex PCR, while the TCRdb copy is restricted to in-frame clones and leaves out a portion. Found here are roughly 29,000 clones, approximately 79% of them singletons; the top ten hold 2% to 2.5%. The sequence derives from a man between 50 and 59 years old with urothelial cancer. This chain uses TRBV9 with TRBJ2-1, with 8 bases identical to TRBD1. The sample consisted of PBMCs, taken around atezolizumab (anti-PD-L1) treatment. The CDR3 sequence is CASSSRDRLSDEQFF. The CDR3 region has the DNA TGTGCCAGCAGCTCCCGGGACAGGCTTTCGGATGAGCAGTTCTTC.